This T cell receptor beta chain was sequenced in a study of identical twins. Note on this clonotype: Antigen unknown.

Germline values: CDR1 SNHLY, CDR2 FYNNEI. CDR3 size: 14 residues. Trimming removed 2 bases at V and 4 bases at J, with 11 bases between. Unique molecular identifiers were present on cDNA, and template switching added a universal primer site. From the 5' RACE reads, TCRdb called clonotypes with MiXCR, one entry per CDR3 protein. The sample shows 1.5 million to 2 million distinct CDR3 sequences, about 31% of them seen only once. Notes on the study in general: These conclusions were based on statistical analysis (cross-sectional, not following the same donors). Invariant MAIT and iNKT cells could partly confound zero-insertion analyses.

V is TRBV2 and J is TRBJ1-2; D not certain. The receptor's source is a newborn girl in good health. Sequencing was carried out using cord blood. As DNA, the CDR3 is TGTGCCAGCAGTGAAAAGGGCAGCACCTATGGCTACACCTTC. Its translation is CASSEKGSTYGYTF.